Shown below are 10 T cell receptor beta chains from a single sample sequenced in a study of blood T cell repertoires in COVID-19. Sequencing used immunoSEQ multiplex PCR; TCRdb keeps in-frame clones, though not all of them. The sample lists 330,000 or so clones, roughly 86% seen once, with roughly a tenth in the top ten. The sample consisted of peripheral blood. The receptors here all came from a man aged 25 to 40 with COVID-19, enrolled during active disease.

The rearrangement joins TRBV6-2 or TRBV6-3 to TRBJ2-5; TRBD2 agrees at 11 bases. There are 15 residues in the CDR3. Germline V CDR1 and CDR2: MNHEY, SVGEGT. The V and J ends lost 5 bases and 5 bases, in that order; junction bases with no gene match: 7. The CDR3 DNA is TGTGCCAGCAGTGTGATAGCGGGAGGGCAGGAGACCCAGTACTTC. Amino acids: CASSVIAGGQETQYF.

CDR3 bases: TGTGCCACCAGTGATTTGGGAGGGGAAGAGACCCAGTACTTC. This translates into CATSDLGGEETQYF. The chain combines TRBV24-1 with TRBJ2-5, with D possibly matching TRBD2 (6 bases). Germline V gene sequence: CDR1 KGHDR, CDR2 SFDVKD. This CDR3 is built from 14 residues. The V and J ends lost 0 bases and 3 bases respectively, with 7 bases between them.

The V gene is TRBV6-6, the J gene TRBJ1-2, with D tentatively TRBD1 (5 bases). The V and J ends lost 5 bases and 3 bases respectively, with 13 bases between them. This CDR3 comprises 14 residues. Germline CDR1 reads MNHNY; CDR2 reads SVGAGI (reference sequence). CDR3: CASSTQGVDYGYTF. CDR3 nucleotide sequence: TGTGCCAGCAGTACGCAGGGTGTCGACTATGGCTACACCTTC.

This chain joins TRBV11-2 and TRBJ2-3; 13 bases are shared with TRBD2. Germline V CDR1 and CDR2: SGHAT, FQNNGV. The CDR3 spans 18 residues. With 5 bases clipped from V and 2 bases from J, the junction kept 10 bases outside the gene matches. CDR3 nucleotides: TGTGCCAGCAGCCAACCCACTAGCGGGAGGGCCCACACAGATACGCAGTATTTT. It translates to CASSQPTSGRAHTDTQYF.

The chain has TRBV5-1 and TRBJ2-3, with TRBD2 matching 11 bases. The germline CDR1 and CDR2 sequences are SGHRS and YFSETQ. The CDR3 is made up of 17 amino acids. V lost 4 bases, J lost 4 bases, and 11 bases stayed unmatched. CDR3 in DNA: TGCGCCAGCAGCCCCCCTGGTAGCGGGGGGGCTCCAGATACGCAGTATTTT. It is translated as CASSPPGSGGAPDTQYF.

The rearrangement joins TRBV5-4 to TRBJ2-1, with TRBD1 matching over 8 bases. V was clipped by 0 bases and J by 6 bases; unmatched bases: 8. The CDR3 is 16 amino acids. Germline CDR1 reads SGHNT; CDR2 reads YYREEE (reference sequence). CDR3 coding DNA: TGTGCCAGCAGCTTGGGACCGACCACAGGGGGCAATGAGCAGTTCTTC. Its translation is CASSLGPTTGGNEQFF.

This clone appeared once. The rearrangement links TRBV3-1 (or the pseudogene TRBV3-2) to TRBJ1-2; 7 positions agree with TRBD1. CDR3 size: 14 residues. Germline CDR1 and CDR2: LGHDT and YNNKEL (reference sequence). V shed 0 bases, J shed 8 bases, and the junction held 6 bases outside the gene matches. This CDR3 reads CASSQDRDSQGYTF. CDR3 nucleotides: TGTGCCAGCAGCCAAGACCGGGACAGTCAGGGCTACACCTTC.

This chain connects TRBV5-1 to TRBJ1-1; 10 nucleotides line up with TRBD1. This CDR3 is 18 amino acids long. V lost 3 bases and J lost 5; bases outside the gene matches: 16. Germline values: CDR1 SGHRS, CDR2 YFSETQ. The CDR3 sequence is CASSSTGQGSARGTEAFF. The DNA for the CDR3 is TGCGCCAGCAGCTCGACGGGACAGGGGTCCGCAAGGGGTACTGAAGCTTTCTTT.

The rearrangement uses TRBV15 and TRBJ1-5, with D unclear. The V gene lost 5 bases and the J gene lost 0 bases, with 14 bases spanning the gap. The CDR3 extends over 16 amino acids. Germline-derived CDR1 and CDR2 are LNHNV and YYDKDF (reference sequence). The CDR3 sequence: CATSPHLWHSNQPQHF. Written as DNA, the CDR3 is TGTGCCACCAGCCCCCATCTGTGGCATAGCAATCAGCCCCAGCATTTT.

This sequence joins TRBV7-2 and TRBJ1-2, with TRBD1 matching over 7 bases. V shed 0 bases, J shed 4 bases, and the junction held 5 bases outside the gene matches. CDR1 and CDR2 (germline): SGHTA, FQGNSA. The CDR3 is 15 residues long. The CDR3 is CASSLAQTGAYGYTF. For the CDR3, the DNA is TGTGCCAGCAGCTTAGCGCAAACAGGGGCCTATGGCTACACCTTC.